This T cell receptor beta chain was recorded in a study of T cell repertoires in cytomegalovirus infection (dated by TCRdb to about 2019). Context from the whole study: The HLA type of each donor mattered for the analysis, because public TCR beta signatures pointed to carriage of CMV infection along with the matching HLA type. Points the paper makes about the study in general: Carriers of CMV infection plus the relevant HLA type were discriminated by the cumulative frequency of public TCR beta family members in the study cohort and in an independent roughly 400-donor cohort. The ex vivo response was dominated by HLA-C-restricted CMV-specific TCR beta clonotypes, and the single most frequent clonotype in two of eight donors was supplied by these HLA-C-restricted clonotypes.

The sequencing machine was an Illumina HiSeq 1500. The public sequencing data were trimmed at Q25 with fastp and processed into clonotypes with MiXCR by TCRdb, which kept only in-frame beta chains. CDR3 protein sequences are deduplicated, and each keeps its most common genes and DNA. In this sample the table shows roughly 760,000 distinct CDR3 sequences, less than 40% of which occur a single time. Under 3.5% of the sample is held by the ten biggest clonotypes. Including both end residues, the CDR3 is 14 amino acids long. Here the CDR3 DNA is all that survives: 42 bases in frame from base 1. V drops 8 bases and J drops 7 bases, leaving 19 bases in between. In the case of this clonotype: Its antigen is still unknown. The CDR3 end shows no conserved phenylalanine or tryptophan, and so a read error is likely.

The sequenced material came from PBMCs. The receptor comes from a human donor in good health (CMV status not recorded). Some clones in this sample may be carry-over from other donors' samples. The rearrangement joined TRBV5-3 to TRBJ2-1, with the D call tentatively TRBD1 or TRBD2, each fitting 6 bases. TRBV5-3 is annotated as an ORF whose role is uncertain. The CDR3 is CASSVEGGQNEQFL. The nucleotide sequence is TGTGCCAGCAGCGTCGAGGGGGGCCAGAATGAGCAGTTCTTA.